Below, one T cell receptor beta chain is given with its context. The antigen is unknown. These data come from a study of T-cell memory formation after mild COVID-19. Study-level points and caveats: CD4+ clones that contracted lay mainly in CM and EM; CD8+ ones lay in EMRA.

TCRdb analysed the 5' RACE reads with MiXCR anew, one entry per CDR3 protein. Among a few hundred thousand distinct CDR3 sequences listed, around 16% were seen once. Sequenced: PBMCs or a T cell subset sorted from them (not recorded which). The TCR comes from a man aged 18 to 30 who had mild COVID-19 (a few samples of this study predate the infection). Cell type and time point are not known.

In DNA form, the CDR3 reads TGTGCCAGCCGACGCCGGGACTACTTAAACACAGATACGCAGTATTTT. Encoded protein: CASRRRDYLNTDTQYF. The V and J genes are TRBV11-2 and TRBJ2-3; 7 bases align to TRBD2. V shed 8 bases, J shed 2 bases, and the junction held 13 bases outside the gene matches. The CDR3 contains 16 residues. In germline, CDR1 is SGHAT, CDR2 FQNNGV.